This TCR beta chain was obtained from a study of Ad26.COV2.S vaccination and SARS-CoV-2 variants. Study summary: Ad26.COV2.S arm of COV1001 included the donor.

Measured with immunoSEQ multiplex PCR; TCRdb has only the in-frame clones, and not every one. The sample contains hundreds of thousands of clones, roughly 90% of which appear only once. Specified treatment: around 19 received Ad26.COV2.S at low or high dose, single or two shots; a few received placebo; per-sample allocation not given. The samples date from day 63 after the first vaccine or placebo injection. Boston provided a donor who was an adult aged 18-55 years. A note on this clone: Antigen: not known.

With 4 bases removed from V and 7 bases from J, the gap between germline ends came to 23 bases. The CDR3 runs to 16 residues. Germline loops: CDR1 MNHNS, CDR2 SASEGT. Overall study findings and caveats: Non-spike TCR breadth was similar in vaccine and placebo recipients. Total responses of T cells may have been underestimated by the analyses of TCR breadth and depth.

V gene TRBV6-1 combines with J gene TRBJ2-7; D may be TRBD1 or TRBD2 (5 bases each). The specimen comprised peripheral blood, sampled in a trial of Ad26.COV2.S vaccine versus placebo. The clonotype comes from a person aged 18-65 years who received the Ad26.COV2.S COVID-19 vaccine or a placebo. This chain's CDR3 is CASSALSYGTHLEQYF. CDR3 coding DNA: TGTGCCAGCAGTGCCCTGTCTTACGGGACCCATTTGGAGCAGTACTTC.